A single T cell receptor (beta chain) is shown here with its context. Its antigen is undetermined. The conserved phenylalanine or tryptophan is not found at the CDR3 terminus, so this likely reflects a read error. Study-level points and caveats: Whole repertoires were not studied in the larger cohort, only one V-J beta rearrangement. Tumor-infiltrating Treg TCR alpha and beta sequences overlapped most with tumor naive CD4+ T cells, then blood naive.

Naive CD4+ cells had CD25+ Tregs removed. CDR1 is SGHRS, CDR2 YFSETQ, per germline. V lost 4 bases, J lost 8 bases, and 14 bases stayed unmatched. This CDR3 comprises 15 residues. Full-length variable regions came from constant-region reverse primers plus semi-nested Nested Universal Primer A PCR. TCRdb redid the calling of the 5' RACE reads with MiXCR, one entry per CDR3 protein. The sample has about 54,000 distinct CDR3 sequences, roughly 15% seen once. Sequencing was done on a sample of naive CD4+ T cells sorted from blood. Subset defined: naive CD4+ T cells, CD4+CD45RA+CD25-. This TCR was recovered from a female donor with breast cancer. The V call is TRBV5-1, the J call TRBJ1-2; TRBD1 matches 7 bases. The CDR3 loop is CASSVTVEGAEGYTC. CDR3 nucleotide sequence: TGCGCCAGCAGCGTGACGGTTGAGGGGGCGGAGGGCTACACCTGC.